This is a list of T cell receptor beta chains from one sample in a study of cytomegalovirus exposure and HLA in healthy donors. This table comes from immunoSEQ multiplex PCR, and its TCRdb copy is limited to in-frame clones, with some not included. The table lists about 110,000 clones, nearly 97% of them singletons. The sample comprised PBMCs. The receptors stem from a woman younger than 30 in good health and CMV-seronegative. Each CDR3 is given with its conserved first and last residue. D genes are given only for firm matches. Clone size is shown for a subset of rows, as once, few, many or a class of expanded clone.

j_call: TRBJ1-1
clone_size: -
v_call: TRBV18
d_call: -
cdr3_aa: CASSPSQFHSNTEAFF
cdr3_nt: TGTGCCAGCTCACCAAGTCAGTTCCACAGTAACACTGAAGCTTTCTTT

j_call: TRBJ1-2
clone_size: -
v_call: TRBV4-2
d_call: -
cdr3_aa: CASSGQTTTYGYTF
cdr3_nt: TGTGCCAGCAGCGGACAGACGACCACCTATGGCTACACCTTC

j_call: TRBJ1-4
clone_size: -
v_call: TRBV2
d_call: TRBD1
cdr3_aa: CASRDRGGDEKLFF
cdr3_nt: TGTGCCAGCAGGGACAGGGGTGGGGATGAAAAACTGTTTTTT

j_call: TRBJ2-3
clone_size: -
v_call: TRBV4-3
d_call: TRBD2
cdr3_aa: CASSPVAGGLYRSTDTQYF
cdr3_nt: TGCGCCAGCAGCCCCGTAGCGGGGGGCCTATATAGAAGCACAGATACGCAGTATTTT

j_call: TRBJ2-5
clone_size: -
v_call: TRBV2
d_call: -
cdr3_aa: CASSRVQETQYF
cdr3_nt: TGTGCCAGCAGCCGGGTCCAAGAGACCCAGTACTTC

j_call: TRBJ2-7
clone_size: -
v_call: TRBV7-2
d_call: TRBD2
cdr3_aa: CASSSGAGGPYEQYF
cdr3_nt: TGTGCCAGCAGCTCCGGGGCGGGGGGGCCCTACGAGCAGTACTTC

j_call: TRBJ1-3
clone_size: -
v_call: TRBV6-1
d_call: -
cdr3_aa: CASIRPGSANTIYF
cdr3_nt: TGTGCCAGCATAAGGCCAGGCTCCGCGAACACCATATATTTT

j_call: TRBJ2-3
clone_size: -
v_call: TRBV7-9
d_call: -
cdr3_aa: CASSLVLTDTQYF
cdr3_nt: TGTGCCAGCAGCTTAGTTCTGACAGATACGCAGTATTTT

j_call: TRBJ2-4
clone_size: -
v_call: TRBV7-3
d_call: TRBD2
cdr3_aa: CASSLSGARDIQYF
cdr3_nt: TGTGCCAGCAGCTTGAGCGGGGCGAGGGACATTCAGTACTTC

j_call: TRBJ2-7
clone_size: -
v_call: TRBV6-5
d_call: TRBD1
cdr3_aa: CASQQGARYEQYF
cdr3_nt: TGTGCCTCACAACAGGGGGCTCGGTACGAGCAGTACTTC

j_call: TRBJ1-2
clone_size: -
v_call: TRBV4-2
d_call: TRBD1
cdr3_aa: CASSHLDRGLDGYTF
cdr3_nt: TGTGCCAGCAGCCACCTGGACAGGGGGCTAGATGGCTACACCTTC

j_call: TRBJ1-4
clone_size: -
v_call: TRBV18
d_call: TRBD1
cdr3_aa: CASSPGQGGEKLFF
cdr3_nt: TGTGCCAGCTCACCCGGACAGGGTGGAGAAAAACTGTTTTTT

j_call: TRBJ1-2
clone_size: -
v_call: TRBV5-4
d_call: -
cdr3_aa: CASSLDQGLYGYTF
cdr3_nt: TGTGCCAGCAGCTTGGATCAGGGACTCTATGGCTACACCTTC

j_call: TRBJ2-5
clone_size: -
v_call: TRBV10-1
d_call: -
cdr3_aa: CASHEKGTPIHQETQYF
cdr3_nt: TGCGCCAGCCACGAAAAGGGGACTCCAATTCATCAAGAGACCCAGTACTTC

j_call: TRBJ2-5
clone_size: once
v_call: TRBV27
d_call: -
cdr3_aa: CASSFLPARQETQYF
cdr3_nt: TGTGCCAGCAGTTTCCTGCCTGCCAGACAAGAGACCCAGTACTTC

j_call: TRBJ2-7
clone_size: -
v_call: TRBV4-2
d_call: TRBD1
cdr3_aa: CASSQDTGQGNRQYF
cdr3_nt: TGTGCCAGCAGCCAAGACACAGGACAGGGGAATCGGCAGTACTTC

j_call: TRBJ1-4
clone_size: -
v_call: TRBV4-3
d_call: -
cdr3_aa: CASSQDQAGLSEKLFF
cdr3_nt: TGCGCCAGCAGCCAAGATCAGGCAGGGCTAAGTGAAAAACTGTTTTTT

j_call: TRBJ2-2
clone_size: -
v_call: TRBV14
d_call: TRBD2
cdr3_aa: CASSQPGLAGDTGELFF
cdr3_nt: TGTGCCAGCAGCCAACCGGGACTAGCGGGGGACACCGGGGAGCTGTTTTTT

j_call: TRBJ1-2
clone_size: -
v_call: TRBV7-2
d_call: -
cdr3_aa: CASSLSPGTTSAGYTF
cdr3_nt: TGTGCCAGCAGCTTATCCCCCGGGACAACCTCGGCTGGCTACACCTTC

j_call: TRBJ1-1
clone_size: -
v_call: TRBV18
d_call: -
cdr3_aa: CASSPLNGENTEAFF
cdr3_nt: TGTGCCAGCTCACCACTTAACGGGGAGAACACTGAAGCTTTCTTT

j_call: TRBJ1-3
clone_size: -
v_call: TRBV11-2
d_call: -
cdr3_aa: CASRLTSGNTIYF
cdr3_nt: TGTGCCAGCCGACTTACATCTGGAAACACCATATATTTT

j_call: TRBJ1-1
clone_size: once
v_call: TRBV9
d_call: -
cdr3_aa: CASSVAQGPHTEAFF
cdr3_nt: TGTGCCAGCAGCGTAGCCCAGGGCCCACACACTGAAGCTTTCTTT

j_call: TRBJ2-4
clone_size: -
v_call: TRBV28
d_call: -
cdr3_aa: CASSPRGRIQYF
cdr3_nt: TGTGCCAGCAGTCCGCGGGGGCGCATTCAGTACTTC

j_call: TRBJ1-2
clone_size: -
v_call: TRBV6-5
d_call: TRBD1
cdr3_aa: CASRRTGVGYGYTF
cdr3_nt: TGTGCCAGCAGACGAACAGGGGTTGGCTATGGCTACACCTTC

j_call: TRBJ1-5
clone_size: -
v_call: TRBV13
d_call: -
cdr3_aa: CASSLGDQPQHF
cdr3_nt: TGTGCCAGCAGCTTAGGCGATCAGCCCCAGCATTTT

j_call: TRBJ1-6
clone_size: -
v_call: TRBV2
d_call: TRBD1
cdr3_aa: CASKRTGSLNSPLHF
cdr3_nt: TGTGCCAGCAAACGGACAGGGTCCCTCAATTCACCCCTCCACTTT

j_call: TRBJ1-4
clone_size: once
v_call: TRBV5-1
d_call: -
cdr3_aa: CASSLQGEKLFF
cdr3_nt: TGCGCCAGCAGCTTGCAGGGTGAAAAACTGTTTTTT

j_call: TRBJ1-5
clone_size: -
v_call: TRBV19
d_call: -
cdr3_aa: CASSIFGGAHNNQPQHF
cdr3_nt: TGTGCCAGTAGTATCTTTGGGGGGGCGCATAACAATCAGCCCCAGCATTTT

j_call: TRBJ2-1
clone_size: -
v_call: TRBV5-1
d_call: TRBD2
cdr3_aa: CASSFWTSGGSDNEQFF
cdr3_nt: TGCGCCAGCAGCTTTTGGACTAGCGGGGGGTCAGACAATGAGCAGTTCTTC

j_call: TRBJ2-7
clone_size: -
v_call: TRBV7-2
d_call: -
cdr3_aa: CASSPGGRDEQYF
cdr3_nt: TGTGCCAGCAGCCCTGGGGGCAGGGACGAGCAGTACTTC

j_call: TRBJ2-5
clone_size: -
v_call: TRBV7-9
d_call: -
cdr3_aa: CASRQPTGMGGETQYF
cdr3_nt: TGTGCCAGCAGGCAACCCACAGGGATGGGAGGGGAGACCCAGTACTTC

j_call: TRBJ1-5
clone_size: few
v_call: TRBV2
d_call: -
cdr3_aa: CASSDRVYNQPQHF
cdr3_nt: TGTGCCAGCAGTGACAGGGTGTACAATCAGCCCCAGCATTTT

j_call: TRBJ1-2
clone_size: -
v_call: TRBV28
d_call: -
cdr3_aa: CASSLPFQDYGYTF
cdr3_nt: TGTGCCAGCAGTTTGCCGTTTCAGGACTATGGCTACACCTTC

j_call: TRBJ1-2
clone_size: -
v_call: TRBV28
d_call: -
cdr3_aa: CASRRGGFGDGYTF
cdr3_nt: TGTGCCAGCAGGCGGGGGGGGTTCGGTGATGGCTACACCTTC

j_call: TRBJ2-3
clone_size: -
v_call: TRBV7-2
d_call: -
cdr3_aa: CASSLISGYTDTQYF
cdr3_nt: TGTGCCAGCAGCTTAATCAGCGGTTACACAGATACGCAGTATTTT

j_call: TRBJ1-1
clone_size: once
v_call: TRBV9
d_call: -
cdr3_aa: CASSVTGSDTEAFF
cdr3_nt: TGTGCCAGCAGCGTGACGGGATCGGACACTGAAGCTTTCTTT

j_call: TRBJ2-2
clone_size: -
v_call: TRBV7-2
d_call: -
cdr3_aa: CASSSTGAQNTGELFF
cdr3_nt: TGTGCCAGCAGCTCGACAGGAGCTCAGAACACCGGGGAGCTGTTTTTT

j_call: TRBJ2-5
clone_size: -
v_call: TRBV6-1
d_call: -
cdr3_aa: CASSADSQETQYF
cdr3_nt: TGTGCCAGCAGTGCGGACAGCCAAGAGACCCAGTACTTC

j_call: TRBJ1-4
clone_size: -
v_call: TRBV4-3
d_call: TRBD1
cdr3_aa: CASSQDGDRGFEKLFF
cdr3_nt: TGCGCCAGCAGCCAAGATGGGGACAGGGGCTTTGAAAAACTGTTTTTT

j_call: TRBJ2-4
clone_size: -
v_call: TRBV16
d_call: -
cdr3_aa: CASSLEQAVTIQYF
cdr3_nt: TGTGCCAGCAGCCTCGAACAGGCCGTAACCATTCAGTACTTC

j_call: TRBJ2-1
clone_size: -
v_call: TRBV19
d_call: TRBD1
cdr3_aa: CASTSRTGNYDEQFF
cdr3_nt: TGTGCCAGTACCTCCAGGACAGGGAATTACGATGAGCAGTTCTTC

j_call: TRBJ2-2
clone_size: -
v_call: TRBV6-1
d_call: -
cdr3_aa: CASSDRTNTGELFF
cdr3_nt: TGTGCCAGCAGTGACAGGACGAACACCGGGGAGCTGTTTTTT

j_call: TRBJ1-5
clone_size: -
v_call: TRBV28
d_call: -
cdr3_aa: CASSPIGNQPQHF
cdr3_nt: TGTGCCAGCAGTCCCATTGGCAATCAGCCCCAGCATTTT